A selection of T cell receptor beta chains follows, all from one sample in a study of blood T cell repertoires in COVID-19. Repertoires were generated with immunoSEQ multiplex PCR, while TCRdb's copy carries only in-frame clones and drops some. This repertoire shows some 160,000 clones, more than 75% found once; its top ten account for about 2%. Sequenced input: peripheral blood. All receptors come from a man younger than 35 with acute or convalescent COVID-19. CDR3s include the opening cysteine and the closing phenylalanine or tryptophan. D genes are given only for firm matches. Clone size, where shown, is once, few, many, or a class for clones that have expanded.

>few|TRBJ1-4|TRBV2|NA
CASRVTVATNEKLFF
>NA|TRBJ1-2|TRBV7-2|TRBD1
CASSFYYGQGLDYTF
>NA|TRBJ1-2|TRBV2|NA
CASSGGKGYGYTF
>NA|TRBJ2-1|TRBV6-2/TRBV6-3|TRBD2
CASSLGFGLVSYNEQFF
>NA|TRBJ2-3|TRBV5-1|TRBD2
CASSIGLGPDTQYF
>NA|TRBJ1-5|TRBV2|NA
CASSSRNQPQHF
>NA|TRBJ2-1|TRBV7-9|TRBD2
CASSDLAGGPYNEQFF
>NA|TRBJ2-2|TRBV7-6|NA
CASSLRGSTAPGELFF
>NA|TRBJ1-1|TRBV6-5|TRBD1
CASGDSNEAFF
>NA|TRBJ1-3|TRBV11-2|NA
CASSLSGSGNTIYF
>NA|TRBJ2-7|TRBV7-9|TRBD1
CASSLGWQGASYEQYF
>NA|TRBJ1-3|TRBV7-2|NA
CASSYPGISGNTIYF
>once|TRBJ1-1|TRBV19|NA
CASSEGLNTEAFF
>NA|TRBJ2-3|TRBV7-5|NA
CVRSTTAGGADTQYF
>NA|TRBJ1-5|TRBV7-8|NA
CASSLETEGDQPQHF
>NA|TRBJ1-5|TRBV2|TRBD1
CASRGTTGGVGQPQHF
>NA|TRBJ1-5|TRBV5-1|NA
CASSLEGTLNQPQHF
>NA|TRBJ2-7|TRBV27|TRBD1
CASSFRGSTYEQYF
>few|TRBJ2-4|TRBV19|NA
CASSARSGTKNIQYF
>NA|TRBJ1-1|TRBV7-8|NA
CASSGQLKNTEAFF